What follows describes a single TCR beta chain. Antigen: not known. With V trimmed by 4 bases and J by 7 bases, 8 bases remained unmatched. Germline V CDR1 and CDR2: SGHDT, YYEEEE. The CDR3 sequence is 14 residues long. DNA at approximately 200 ng, tens of thousands of T cell genomes, went into sorted-subset replicate PCRs. Authors' analysis steps: ImmunoSEQ only sent back junction sequences with no quality scores, so filtering was done differently. Assay: immunoSEQ multiplex PCR; the TCRdb copy retains only in-frame clones and omits some. The V and J calls and clone size were taken over from that table, and D and trimming were inferred from the DNA. The sample holds roughly 2.5 million clones, roughly nine tenths seen once. The data are from a study of shared clonotypes between healthy human individuals. Study-wide results and limits: All-four-donor shared clonotypes had higher generation probabilities than non-shared clonotypes did.

The gene calls are TRBV5-6 and TRBJ1-1; 9 bases match TRBD1. Sequences were obtained from naive CD4+ T cells sorted from blood. Subset denoted: CD45RA+ positively selected. The clonotype comes from a man between 18 and 29 years old in good health. The CDR3 region has the DNA TGTGCCAGCAGCCCAGGGGGACAGGGAGGTGAAGCTTTCTTT. This gives the protein CASSPGGQGGEAFF.